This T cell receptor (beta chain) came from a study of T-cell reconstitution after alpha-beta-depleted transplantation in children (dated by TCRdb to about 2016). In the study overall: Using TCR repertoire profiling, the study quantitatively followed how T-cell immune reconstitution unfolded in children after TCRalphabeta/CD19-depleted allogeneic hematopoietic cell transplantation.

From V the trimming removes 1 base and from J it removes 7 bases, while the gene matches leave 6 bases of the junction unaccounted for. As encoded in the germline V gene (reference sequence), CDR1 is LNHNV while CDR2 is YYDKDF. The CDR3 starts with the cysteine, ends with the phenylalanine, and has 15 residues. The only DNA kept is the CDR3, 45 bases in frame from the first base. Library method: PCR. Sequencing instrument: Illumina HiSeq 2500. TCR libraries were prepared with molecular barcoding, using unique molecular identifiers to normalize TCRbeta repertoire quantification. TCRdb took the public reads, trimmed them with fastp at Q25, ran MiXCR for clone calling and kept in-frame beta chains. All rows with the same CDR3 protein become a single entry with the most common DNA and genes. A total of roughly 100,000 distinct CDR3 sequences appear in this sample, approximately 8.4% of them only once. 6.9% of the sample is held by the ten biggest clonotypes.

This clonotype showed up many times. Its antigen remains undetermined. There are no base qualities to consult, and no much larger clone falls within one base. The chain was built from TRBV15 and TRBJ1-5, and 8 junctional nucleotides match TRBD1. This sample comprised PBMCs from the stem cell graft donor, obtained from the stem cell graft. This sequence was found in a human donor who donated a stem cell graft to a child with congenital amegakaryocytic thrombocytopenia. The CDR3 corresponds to CATSRVSGGAQPQHF. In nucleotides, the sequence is TGTGCCACCAGCAGAGTCTCAGGGGGCGCGCAGCCCCAGCATTTT.